The 22 T cell receptor beta chains presented below share a single source sample, sequenced in a study of T cells expressing NK-cell markers. TCRdb reprocessed the 5' RACE reads, keeping one entry per CDR3 protein, no DNA. The specimen's table records 500,000 to 700,000 distinct CDR3 sequences. The sample comprised blood T cells: a sorted CD56 or NKG2C T cell subset, CD4+ or CD8+ T cells, or bulk PBMC T cells (not recorded which). These receptors were taken from a man aged 18 to 35 in good health.

The rearrangement joins TRBV24-1 to TRBJ2-3; TCRdb selects TRBD1, and the lack of DNA leaves this call unchecked. CDR1 and CDR2 from the germline V gene are KGHDR and SFDVKD. This CDR3 is 13 amino acids long. The CDR3 sequence: CATSTGKRDTQYF.

The chain is built from TRBV2 and TRBJ2-2; TCRdb reports TRBD1, a call that lacks DNA to check it against. This CDR3 region has 14 residues. Germline lookup yields CDR1 SNHLY and CDR2 FYNNEI. The CDR3 region is CASSIGTHPGELFF.

The chain's CDR3 is CASSETSGRRGNEQFF. The chain combines TRBV12-3 or TRBV12-4 with TRBJ2-1; TCRdb picks TRBD2, but there is no DNA to check that call. The CDR3 length is 16 residues.

CDR3 loop: CASSKAKQGTEQETQYF. The chain employs TRBV21-1 and TRBJ2-5; TCRdb lists TRBD1, though no DNA is available to test this call. TRBV21-1 is labeled a pseudogene. The CDR3 spans 17 residues.

J is TRBJ1-2 and V is TRBV7-9; the TCRdb D gene call, TRBD1, has no DNA to confirm it. Germline assignment: CDR1 SEHNR and CDR2 FQNEAQ (reference sequence). There are 11 residues in the CDR3. The CDR3 here is CASGTQEGYTF.

The chain employs TRBV25-1 and TRBJ2-2; no DNA is available, so the TRBD2 call from TCRdb remains unchecked. CDR1 and CDR2 from the germline V gene are MGHDK and SYGVNS. The length of the CDR3 is 14 residues. The CDR3 is CASSRGSETGELFF.

The chain uses TRBV7-9 and TRBJ2-1; there is no DNA to check the TCRdb D call of TRBD1. This CDR3 is built from 14 residues. The V gene's germline CDR1 is SEHNR and CDR2 FQNEAQ (reference sequence). The CDR3 loop is CASGPPRVYNEQFF.

CDR3 protein: CASSHSGPLYQETQYF. V usage is TRBV14 and J usage is TRBJ2-5; checking the TCRdb D call of TRBD1 is not possible without DNA. The CDR3 consists of 16 residues. The germline V gene has CDR1 SGHDN and CDR2 FVKESK.

The rearrangement joins TRBV12-3 or TRBV12-4 to TRBJ1-5; TCRdb lists TRBD1, though no DNA is available to test this call. This CDR3 spans 16 amino acids. CDR3 region: CASSLYGAGDNQPQHF.

The V and J genes are TRBV7-9 and TRBJ1-1; the D gene TCRdb calls, TRBD1, cannot be checked with no DNA. The CDR3 has 16 amino acids. CDR1 SEHNR and CDR2 FQNEAQ come from the germline V gene (reference sequence). The CDR3 sequence: CASSIGQIVPGTEAFF. Filled out from reference TRBV7-9 and TRBJ1-1, the complete variable domain reads DTGVSQNPRHKITKRGQNVTFRCDPISEHNRLYWYRQTLGQGPEFLTYFQNEAQLEKSRLLSDRFSAERPKGSFSTLEIQRTEQGDSAMYLCASSIGQIVPGTEAFFGQGTRLTVV.

The V gene is TRBV10-3, the J gene TRBJ1-1; no DNA is available, so the TRBD1 call from TCRdb remains unchecked. Germline-derived CDR1 and CDR2 are ENHRY and SYGVKD. The CDR3 extends over 14 amino acids. The CDR3 is CAITSLQGSTEAFF.

The chain uses TRBV24-1 and TRBJ2-1; TCRdb picks TRBD2, but there is no DNA to check that call. CDR3 length: 16 residues. Germline CDR1 is KGHDR and CDR2 is SFDVKD. Here the CDR3 reads CATSDYASGVYNEQFF.

This chain's CDR3 is CASSLGGAANTGELFF. The chain is built from TRBV11-2 and TRBJ2-2. Looked up from germline, CDR1 is SGHAT and CDR2 is FQNNGV. The CDR3 length is 16 residues.

This chain links TRBV12-3 or TRBV12-4 with TRBJ2-4; TCRdb outputs TRBD1, but without DNA this stays unchecked. The CDR3 is 14 residues long. The CDR3 protein is CASSLAQGIYIQYF.

The rearrangement uses TRBV3-1 and TRBJ1-5. Looked up from germline, CDR1 is LGHDT and CDR2 is YNNKEL (reference sequence). This CDR3 contains 14 residues. The CDR3 region is CASSQEAGNQPQHF.

V is TRBV12-3 or TRBV12-4 and J is TRBJ2-5; TCRdb proposes TRBD1, but this gene call is untestable without DNA. The CDR3 spans 14 residues. The CDR3 spells CASSPWGRGKTQYF.

This chain uses TRBV12-3 or TRBV12-4 with TRBJ1-5; the TCRdb D gene call, TRBD1, has no DNA to confirm it. The CDR3 runs 15 residues. The CDR3: CASSAGQGNGQPQHF.

The chain recombines TRBV15 with TRBJ2-3; TCRdb names TRBD1, which stays unverified in the absence of DNA. Germline CDR1 is LNHNV and CDR2 is YYDKDF (reference sequence). The CDR3 loop spans 15 amino acids. The CDR3 here is CATETGISSTDTQYF.

The chain has TRBV29-1 and TRBJ1-2; no DNA is available, so the TRBD1 call from TCRdb remains unchecked. In germline, CDR1 is SQVTM, CDR2 ANQGSEA. The CDR3 contains 11 residues. The chain's CDR3 is CSVGQGYEDTF.

V gene TRBV19 combines with J gene TRBJ2-5. CDR3 size: 13 residues. The germline V gene has CDR1 LNHDA and CDR2 SQIVND (reference sequence). CDR3 sequence: CASSTPARETQYF. The full variable domain, rest sourced from reference TRBV19 and TRBJ2-5, is DGGITQSPKYLFRKEGQNVTLSCEQNLNHDAMYWYRQDPGQGLRLIYYSQIVNDFQKGDIAEGYSVSREKKESFPLTVTSAQKNPTAFYLCASSTPARETQYFGPGTRLLVL.

V usage is TRBV28 and J usage is TRBJ1-2; TCRdb's assignment of TRBD1 cannot be checked, as there is no DNA. Germline V gene lookup returns CDR1 MDHEN and CDR2 SYDVKM. The CDR3 length is 13 residues. The CDR3: CASITGGAYGYTF.

The chain recombines TRBV10-3 with TRBJ2-7; TCRdb's D call of TRBD1 is untestable without DNA. Germline loops: CDR1 ENHRY, CDR2 SYGVKD. The CDR3 spans 11 residues. CDR3 sequence: CAISEGQLGYF.